This T cell receptor beta chain emerged from a study of T cell repertoires in aging, cancer and after chemotherapy (dated by TCRdb to the late 2010s). In the study overall: Six donor age groups were covered, ranging from 30 or younger up to 70 or older, and each group contained at least three individuals. Control TCR repertoires from healthy donors were recorded across several months to years, and re-sampling revealed clear clonal overlap. Roughly 9.6 million TCR reads were contained in the full dataset. To look at immunoaging and at how T cells reconstitute after chemotherapy, the study profiled TCR beta repertoires in peripheral blood from both healthy donors and cancer patients. Alongside some 100 healthy donors serving as a reference group, the cohort included approximately 220 cancer patients, of whom some 94 had hematological cancers and about 130 had solid cancers.

Using a mixed TRB-A/B primer pool, multiplex touch-down PCR amplified rearranged TRB sequences covering the V, D and J segments. Two consecutive PCR reactions with Phusion HS II polymerase added Illumina adapters and sample indices to the amplicons. Amplicons were gel-purified using the NucleoSpin Gel and PCR Clean-up kit and were subsequently checked with Qubit and an Agilent 2100 Bioanalyzer. Libraries were sequenced on an Illumina MiSeq using 600-cycle, single-indexed, paired-end runs. In the paper's pipeline: Processing of the TRB sequences was carried out with MiXCR versions 2.12 and 3.0.5. Each unique CDR3 nucleotide sequence counted as one clone, and only productive sequences with at least two reads were retained. Repertoire metrics included Shannon diversity, evenness, clonality (one minus evenness), and alpha-parameterized diversity profiles from alpha 0 to 5. The IGoR algorithm was used to calculate generation probabilities for clones in the paired samples taken before and after chemotherapy. TCRdb passed the public sequencing reads through fastp at Q25 and MiXCR, retaining productive beta sequences. Entries are consolidated by CDR3 protein sequence, retaining the most common genes and DNA. The V and J calls and clone size come from TCRdb's table, not from the authors' own analysis. The sample yields 5,000 or so distinct CDR3 sequences; around 20% were counted once. In total, the top ten clones hold around 9% of the sample.

On the study overall, not on this receptor specifically: The authors noted that the repertoire data do not allow conclusions about immunological memory after chemotherapy. Declining TCR diversity with age in healthy donors was mainly explained by loss of richness; in cancer patients, loss of evenness also contributed. In both cancer cohorts, the median generation probability rose over the chemotherapy interval, which suggests that the repertoire was reconstituted through rebound thymic output. Compared with age-matched healthy donors, untreated patients with either hematological or solid cancers had significantly lower TCR diversity in the blood along with higher clonality.

The CDR3 spans 16 residues, from the cysteine through the phenylalanine. Only the CDR3 part of the read is kept: 48 bases, read in frame from the first base. Trimming at the junction amounts to 5 bases on V and 0 bases on J, and the germline ends lie 14 bases apart. Via the germline V gene (reference sequence), CDR1 is SSHAT and CDR2 FNYEAQ. Genomic DNA extracted from peripheral blood, rather than sorted cells or RNA, was used as the source for amplification of TCR beta rearrangements. This clonotype appeared a few times. Its recognized antigen is unknown. Base qualities were left out, and no much larger clone turns up one base away.

The chain couples TRBV7-7 to TRBJ2-1; a confident D gene designation cannot be given. This receptor was obtained from a human donor in good health. The donor label of this sample is uncertain. The sample comprised blood. The bases read TGTGCCAGCAGCCCCGAAACCTCCCTCTCCTACAATGAGCAGTTCTTC. Its product reads: CASSPETSLSYNEQFF.